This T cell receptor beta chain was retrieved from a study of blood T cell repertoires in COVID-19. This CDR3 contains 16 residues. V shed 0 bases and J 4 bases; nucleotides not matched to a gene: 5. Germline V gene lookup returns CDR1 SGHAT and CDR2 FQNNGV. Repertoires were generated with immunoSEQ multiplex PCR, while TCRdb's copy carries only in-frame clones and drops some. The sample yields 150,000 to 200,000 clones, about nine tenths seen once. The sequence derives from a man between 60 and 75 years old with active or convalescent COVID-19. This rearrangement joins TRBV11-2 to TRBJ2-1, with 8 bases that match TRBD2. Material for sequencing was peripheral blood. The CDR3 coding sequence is TGTGCCAGCAGCTTAGAGCGGGGGGCCCAATACAATGAGCAGTTCTTC. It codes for CASSLERGAQYNEQFF.